Shown below are 22 T cell receptor beta chains from a single sample sequenced in a study of graft-versus-host responses after intestinal transplantation. Data came from immunoSEQ multiplex PCR; TCRdb stores just in-frame clones and leaves some out. The data contain 40,000 or so clones, roughly nine tenths of them singletons. This material consisted of PBMCs, taken around 270 days after transplant. The receptors come from a human patient who received an intestinal transplant, so some T cells may come from the graft donor.

The chain is built from TRBV5-4 and TRBJ1-1; D might be TRBD1 (5 bases). The germline V gene has CDR1 SGHNT and CDR2 YYREEE (reference sequence). Trimming took 2 bases from V and 6 from J, leaving 11 bases between them. The CDR3 covers 13 residues. DNA for the CDR3: TGTGCCAGCAGCTTTCAGGGACCTGCTGAAGCTTTCTTT. Translating it yields CASSFQGPAEAFF.

The chain carries TRBV2 and TRBJ2-7; 8 bases are shared with TRBD1. J was trimmed by 1 base and V by 6 bases; bases with no gene match: 14. CDR1 is SNHLY and CDR2 is FYNNEI in the germline V gene. CDR3 size: 17 residues. DNA of the CDR3: TGTGCCAGCAGCACCGACCTGGACAGGGTAGGATCCTACGAGCAGTACTTC. This sequence encodes CASSTDLDRVGSYEQYF.

The rearrangement links TRBV13 to TRBJ2-3; 7 nucleotides agree with TRBD1. The CDR3 runs 16 residues. Germline V CDR1 and CDR2: PRHDT, FYEKMQ (reference sequence). Losses at the gene ends were 5 bases for V and 1 base for J; bases not matched to a gene: 9. As DNA, the CDR3 is TGTGCCAGCAGCCCGAGACAGGGACCGGGCACAGATACGCAGTATTTT. Translating it yields CASSPRQGPGTDTQYF.

On this clone: The same CDR3 arises from other DNA sequences in this sample as well. The rearrangement uses TRBV19 and TRBJ1-6; 7 nucleotides line up with TRBD1. CDR3 length: 14 residues. Germline V CDR1 and CDR2: LNHDA, SQIVND (reference sequence). V shed 3 bases and J 7 bases; nucleotides not matched to a gene: 3. The CDR3 DNA reads TGTGCCAGTAGTATTGGGACAGCGAATTCACCCCTCCACTTT. Translating gives CASSIGTANSPLHF.

The chain couples TRBV5-4 to TRBJ1-2, with 7 positions matching TRBD1. Germline assignment: CDR1 SGHNT and CDR2 YYREEE (reference sequence). The V and J ends lost 4 bases and 3 bases, in that order; junction bases with no gene match: 12. This CDR3 contains 16 residues. CDR3 amino acids: CASSRQGDPRDYGYTF. In DNA form, the CDR3 reads TGTGCCAGCAGCCGACAGGGAGACCCGAGGGACTATGGCTACACCTTC.

The chain links TRBV27 to TRBJ2-3; 7 bases are a match to TRBD2. The CDR3 extends over 13 amino acids. The V segment lost 6 bases and the J segment 3 bases; nucleotides outside the gene matches: 3. Per the germline V gene, CDR1 is MNHEY and CDR2 is SMNVEV (reference sequence). CDR3 sequence (DNA): TGTGCCAGCAGGGGACTACATACAGATACGCAGTATTTT. This sequence encodes CASRGLHTDTQYF.

The chain recombines TRBV15 with TRBJ2-2, with 12 positions matching TRBD2. CDR1 and CDR2 from the germline V gene are LNHNV and YYDKDF (reference sequence). The V gene end was trimmed by 4 bases and the J gene end by 4 bases; junction bases not matched to a gene: 4. The CDR3 totals 16 residues. The CDR3 DNA sequence: TGTGCCACCAGCACAGGACTAGCGGGGTTCACCGGGGAGCTGTTTTTT. Protein: CATSTGLAGFTGELFF.

This clone qualifies as large. CDR3 sequence (DNA): TGTGCCAGCAGCTTAGCCGCAAACACTGAAGCTTTCTTT. This translates into CASSLAANTEAFF. The gene calls are TRBV7-6 and TRBJ1-1; no firm D call. Trimming stripped 0 bases from V and 2 bases from J, with 4 bases between. The germline V gene encodes CDR1 SGHVS and CDR2 FNYEAQ. The CDR3 consists of 13 residues.

This clone ranks as medium-sized. The V call is TRBV9, the J call TRBJ2-2, with D possibly being TRBD1 or TRBD2 (6 bases each). Trimming shortened V by 0 bases and J by 7 bases, and 16 bases separated the two germline ends. CDR3 length: 16 residues. Germline CDR1 and CDR2: SGDLS and YYNGEE. The CDR3: CASSVEGGAVGGELFF. The CDR3 bases are TGTGCCAGCAGCGTAGAGGGGGGCGCGGTCGGCGGGGAGCTGTTTTTT.

This chain links TRBV5-1 with TRBJ2-2; the D is unclear. Germline V gives CDR1 SGHRS, CDR2 YFSETQ. This CDR3 spans 11 amino acids. Trimming stripped 0 bases from V and 6 bases from J, with 0 bases between. This chain's CDR3 is CASSLAGELFF. CDR3 coding DNA: TGCGCCAGCAGCTTGGCCGGGGAGCTGTTTTTT.

V is TRBV18 and J is TRBJ1-1; unclear D gene. Germline CDR1 is KGHSH and CDR2 is LQKENI. Trimming shortened V by 5 bases and J by 2 bases, and 9 bases separated the two germline ends. This CDR3 has 13 amino acids. The CDR3 coding sequence is TGTGCCAGCTCAGCAACACATAACACTGAAGCTTTCTTT. Its protein product is CASSATHNTEAFF.

This clone was seen a few times. The V gene is TRBV10-3, the J gene TRBJ1-3; D might be TRBD1 (6 bases). The CDR3 has 15 amino acids. CDR1 and CDR2 from the germline V gene are ENHRY and SYGVKD. The V gene lost 4 bases and the J gene lost 0 bases, with 10 bases spanning the gap. The CDR3 DNA reads TGTGCCATCAGTGGACAGGCGATCTCTGGAAACACCATATATTTT. It yields the protein CAISGQAISGNTIYF.

The chain combines TRBV5-1 with TRBJ1-1, with D tentatively TRBD1 (5 bases). Germline V gene lookup returns CDR1 SGHRS and CDR2 YFSETQ. The V and J ends lost 0 bases and 5 bases respectively, with 17 bases between them. The CDR3 consists of 16 residues. CDR3 protein: CASSLDRLLGRTEAFF. CDR3 coding DNA: TGCGCCAGCAGCTTGGACAGGCTCCTGGGGAGGACTGAAGCTTTCTTT.

Written as DNA, the CDR3 is TGCAGCGTTGTAGGGATGAACACTGAAGCTTTCTTT. Translating gives CSVVGMNTEAFF. The chain joins TRBV29-1 to TRBJ1-1; D is ambiguous. The CDR3 contains 12 residues. Germline V gives CDR1 SQVTM, CDR2 ANQGSEA. The V end was cut by 4 bases, the J end by 0 bases, with 6 bases between.

The chain combines TRBV6-1 with TRBJ2-3, with 16 bases identical to TRBD2. The V gene end was trimmed by 3 bases and the J gene end by 4 bases; junction bases not matched to a gene: 1. In germline, CDR1 is MNHNS, CDR2 SASEGT. This CDR3 comprises 16 residues. The CDR3 DNA reads TGTGCCAGCAGTGACGGGACTAGCGGGGGGGCAGATACGCAGTATTTT. Translated, it gives CASSDGTSGGADTQYF.

V and J are TRBV7-9 and TRBJ1-1; D perhaps matches TRBD1 (5 bases). Germline CDR1 SEHNR, CDR2 FQNEAQ (reference sequence). Trimming took off 0 bases at V and 5 bases at J, with 13 bases between the two ends. The CDR3 spans 15 residues. The CDR3 DNA sequence: TGTGCCAGCAGCTTAGCGGGGGAGGAGGGTACTGAAGCTTTCTTT. Its translation: CASSLAGEEGTEAFF.

This clone showed up just a few times. The chain carries TRBV7-9 and TRBJ1-4; unclear D gene. V gave up 4 bases and J gave up 4 bases, with 19 bases separating them. Looked up from germline, CDR1 is SEHNR and CDR2 is FQNEAQ (reference sequence). The CDR3 runs to 17 residues. This CDR3 is CASSSPRSGLDNEKLFF. The CDR3 nucleotides read TGTGCCAGCAGCTCCCCCCGTTCCGGGTTAGATAATGAAAAACTGTTTTTT.

The CDR3 sequence: CASTHSDNEQFF. CDR3 nucleotides: TGCGCCAGCACGCACTCGGACAATGAGCAGTTCTTC. The chain couples TRBV5-1 to TRBJ2-1; unclear D gene. V gave up 6 bases and J gave up 5 bases, with 9 bases separating them. This CDR3 region has 12 residues. Germline CDR1 reads SGHRS; CDR2 reads YFSETQ.

The chain has TRBV6-6 and TRBJ2-1, with 11 bases that match TRBD2. V lost 4 bases, J lost 7 bases, and 6 bases stayed unmatched. This CDR3 has 15 residues. The germline gives CDR1 MNHNY, CDR2 SVGAGI (reference sequence). The CDR3 region has the DNA TGTGCCAGCAGTTCGGGACTAGCGGCCCTTAATGAGCAGTTCTTC. It translates to CASSSGLAALNEQFF.

This clone was detected a few times. The chain joins TRBV4-2 to TRBJ2-1; TRBD2 aligns across 9 bases. The CDR3 has 17 residues. Germline V gene data show CDR1 as LGHNA and CDR2 as YNFKEQ. Trimming removed 0 bases from V and 8 bases from J; junction bases left unmatched: 11. The DNA of the CDR3 is TGTGCCAGCAGCCAAGATCACCGGGGCGGGGGGGCGGATGAGCAGTTCTTC. Its translation: CASSQDHRGGGADEQFF.

The rearrangement joins TRBV5-1 to TRBJ1-2; D is undetermined. Per germline, CDR1 SGHRS and CDR2 YFSETQ. There are 14 residues in the CDR3. Trimming shortened V by 1 base and J by 8 bases, and 15 bases separated the two germline ends. CDR3 in amino acids: CASSLTDSYGGYTF. CDR3 nucleotides: TGCGCCAGCAGCTTGACAGATTCTTACGGGGGCTACACCTTC.

The chain combines TRBV5-6 with TRBJ1-5, with unresolved D. The germline V gene has CDR1 SGHDT and CDR2 YYEEEE. CDR3 length equals 15 residues. Trimming took 0 bases from V and 0 from J, leaving 7 bases between them. The CDR3 spells CASSLGLNSNQPQHF. CDR3 sequence (DNA): TGTGCCAGCAGCTTGGGGCTGAATAGCAATCAGCCCCAGCATTTT.